Presented here are 27 T cell receptor beta chains from one specimen sequenced in a study of T-cell reconstitution after alpha-beta-depleted transplantation in children. During its preparation, the TCRbeta library received unique molecular identifiers. TCRdb fed the PCR reads into MiXCR, producing one record per CDR3 protein. The table shows around 370,000 distinct CDR3 sequences, with 10% occurring only once. The starting material was PBMCs from the stem cell graft donor, obtained from the stem cell graft. The receptors derive from a human donor who donated a stem cell graft to a child with acute lymphoblastic leukemia.

Of note for this clonotype: Mismatch with germline at one junction end may stem from a read error. The genes are TRBV7-8 and TRBJ2-4, with 7 bases aligning to TRBD1. The germline V gene has CDR1 SGHVS and CDR2 FQNEAQ. CDR3 length equals 17 residues. The CDR3 region is CASSLVSDRLAKNSQYF. CDR3 coding DNA: TGTGCCAGCAGCTTAGTCTCGGACAGGCTAGCCAAAAACAGTCAGTACTTC. Complete variable domain (other parts from reference TRBV7-8 and TRBJ2-4): GAGVSQSPRYKVAKRGQDVALRCDPISGHVSLFWYQQALGQGPEFLTYFQNEAQLDKSGLPSDRFFAERPEGSVSTLKIQRTQQEDSAVYLCASSLVSDRLAKNSQYFGAGTRLSVL.

This clonotype was picked up a small number of times. This sequence joins TRBV6-5 and TRBJ1-6, with 9 bases fitting TRBD1. Germline CDR1 is MNHEY and CDR2 is SVGAGI. V was pared by 8 bases and J by 5 bases, with 7 bases of the junction left unmatched. The CDR3 spans 15 residues. The CDR3 DNA reads TGTGCCAGCCGAGGACAGGGGAGCCATAATTCACCCCTCCACTTT. Protein product: CASRGQGSHNSPLHF.

The chain carries TRBV29-1 and TRBJ2-1, with D unresolved. V dropped 0 bases and J dropped 3 bases, with 9 bases sitting between them. Looked up from germline, CDR1 is SQVTM and CDR2 is ANQGSEA. This CDR3 comprises 14 residues. The CDR3 protein is CSVEEAVGYNEQFF. Written as DNA, the CDR3 is TGCAGCGTTGAAGAGGCCGTGGGCTACAATGAGCAGTTCTTC.

The gene calls are TRBV12-5 and TRBJ1-3; 9 bases align to TRBD1. This CDR3 comprises 16 residues. Germline-derived CDR1 and CDR2 are LGHNT and FRNRAP. The V gene end was trimmed by 5 bases and the J gene end by 1 base; junction bases not matched to a gene: 6. CDR3 protein: CASGRPGQGSGNTIYF. CDR3 nucleotide sequence: TGTGCTAGTGGTCGACCGGGACAGGGATCTGGAAACACCATATATTTT.

This clonotype has just a few counts. CDR3 in amino acids: CASSLRQAESFF. DNA for the CDR3: TGTGCCAGCAGCTTACGGCAGGCGGAATCCTTCTTT. The rearrangement uses TRBV13 and TRBJ1-1; D is unclear. This CDR3 comprises 12 residues. In germline, CDR1 is PRHDT, CDR2 FYEKMQ (reference sequence). V was cut by 2 bases and J by 14 bases, with 15 bases left in between. Combining the CDR3 with reference TRBV13 and TRBJ1-1 gives the whole variable domain AAGVIQSPRHLIKEKRETATLKCYPIPRHDTVYWYQQGPGQDPQFLISFYEKMQSDKGSIPDRFSAQQFSDYHSELNMSSLELGDSALYFCASSLRQAESFFGQGTRLTVV.

This clonotype was detected only a few times. The chain has TRBV20-1 and TRBJ2-3, with D possibly called TRBD1 or TRBD2 (5 bases each). V lost 4 bases, J lost 2 bases, and 13 bases lay in between. The CDR3 totals 14 residues. The germline CDR1 and CDR2 sequences are DFQATT and SNEGSKA (reference sequence). The CDR3 protein is CSAIRDHPTDTQYF. The CDR3 nucleotides read TGCAGTGCTATCCGGGACCATCCCACAGATACGCAGTATTTT.

The table lists this clonotype with many counts. The rearrangement uses TRBV3-1 and TRBJ2-5, with D possibly matching TRBD1 (6 bases). The V gene lost 2 bases and the J gene lost 3 bases, with 16 bases spanning the gap. Germline-derived CDR1 and CDR2 are LGHDT and YNNKEL (reference sequence). The CDR3 sequence is 16 residues long. CDR3 in DNA: TGTGCCAGCAGCCAATGGGGGTCAGGGGACGAAGAGACCCAGTACTTC. This codes for CASSQWGSGDEETQYF.

The chain has TRBV7-9 and TRBJ1-2; weak D call: TRBD1 (6 bases). Germline CDR1 is SEHNR and CDR2 is FQNEAQ (reference sequence). The CDR3 is made up of 16 amino acids. Trimming pared 5 bases from V and 4 bases from J, leaving 20 bases between. The CDR3: CASSTNRDPIGYGYTF. CDR3 in DNA: TGTGCCAGCAGCACCAACAGGGATCCAATTGGCTATGGCTACACCTTC.

Remarks on this clonotype: The junction shows a germline mismatch at one end, possibly a read error. The chain joins TRBV7-7 to TRBJ2-3; 8 bases align to TRBD1. Germline V gives CDR1 SSHAT, CDR2 FNYEAQ (reference sequence). The CDR3 is 16 residues long. The CDR3 bases are TGTGCTAGCAGCCGCCTTACAGGGGGAAGCACAGATACGCAGTATTTT. This sequence encodes CASSRLTGGSTDTQYF.

This clonotype was detected a few times. The rearrangement uses TRBV3-1 and TRBJ2-4; tentative D call: TRBD2 (5 bases). Germline V gives CDR1 LGHDT, CDR2 YNNKEL (reference sequence). This CDR3 has 17 amino acids. Trimming cost V 2 bases and J 0 bases, with 14 bases left between them. The CDR3 is CASSQRTSGVAKNIQYF. CDR3 sequence (DNA): TGTGCCAGCAGCCAACGAACCAGCGGAGTAGCCAAAAACATTCAGTACTTC.

This clonotype was counted only a few times. The chain carries TRBV12-3 or TRBV12-4 and TRBJ2-6, with 8 bases matching TRBD2. V lost 4 bases to trimming and J lost 8 bases; unmatched junction nucleotides: 4. The CDR3 length is 14 residues. The CDR3 reads CASSSGGVSNVLTF. The DNA for the CDR3 is TGTGCCAGCAGTTCGGGGGGGGTCTCCAACGTCCTGACTTTC.

This clonotype appeared a few times. The chain carries TRBV12-3 or TRBV12-4 and TRBJ2-2, with a tentative D call TRBD2 (5 bases). Trimming removed 6 bases at V and 6 bases at J, with 20 bases between. The CDR3 extends over 16 amino acids. CDR3 in amino acids: CASSHHGVGRAGELFF. In nucleotides, the CDR3 is TGTGCCAGCAGCCACCACGGAGTAGGGCGGGCCGGGGAGCTGTTTTTT.

This clonotype has more than one count but fewer than ten. J is TRBJ2-4 and V is TRBV27; either TRBD1 or TRBD2 may fit D (6 bases each). V lost 2 bases and J 3 bases, leaving 20 bases between the germline ends. CDR3 length equals 18 residues. Germline V gene sequence: CDR1 MNHEY, CDR2 SMNVEV (reference sequence). In DNA form, the CDR3 reads TGTGCCAGCAGTTTAAAATTGGGGGGCCCTTCGGGCAAAAACATTCAGTACTTC. Translated: CASSLKLGGPSGKNIQYF.

This clonotype has at least ten counts. The chain links TRBV5-1 to TRBJ2-1, with 7 bases aligning to TRBD2. Trimming cost V 3 bases and J 5 bases; bases outside gene matches: 8. Germline V gene data show CDR1 as SGHRS and CDR2 as YFSETQ. CDR3 length equals 15 residues. Written as DNA, the CDR3 is TGCGCCAGCAGCTCGGGGAGGGAGAGCGACAATGAGCAGTTCTTC. Translation: CASSSGRESDNEQFF.

This clonotype was seen ten or more times. V gene TRBV7-3 combines with J gene TRBJ2-2, with a tentative D call TRBD2 (6 bases). There are 15 residues in the CDR3. Germline V lookup: CDR1 SGHTA, CDR2 FQGTGA. Trimming shortened V by 2 bases and J by 3 bases, and 10 bases separated the two germline ends. Here the CDR3 DNA reads TGTGCCAGCAGCTTACCGGGACTCTACACCGGGGAGCTGTTTTTT. It yields the protein CASSLPGLYTGELFF. The variable domain in full, completed from reference TRBV7-3 and TRBJ2-2, reads GAGVSQTPSNKVTEKGKYVELRCDPISGHTALYWYRQSLGQGPEFLIYFQGTGAADDSGLPNDRFFAVRPEGSVSTLKIQRTERGDSAVYLCASSLPGLYTGELFFGEGSRLTVL.

The chain joins TRBV5-1 to TRBJ1-4; no reliable D call. V lost 0 bases to trimming and J lost 10 bases, with 7 bases between them. This CDR3 has 12 residues. Germline V gives CDR1 SGHRS, CDR2 YFSETQ. DNA for the CDR3: TGCGCCAGCAGCTTGGAATCGGGAAAACTGTTTTTT. It codes for CASSLESGKLFF.

There are a few counts of this clonotype. The genes are TRBV19 and TRBJ2-2, with D hard to call. Deletions cut 3 bases from V and 6 bases from J, with 11 bases between. There are 14 residues in the CDR3. Germline CDR1 LNHDA, CDR2 SQIVND (reference sequence). The CDR3 bases are TGTGCCAGTAGTATCGGATTGGTGCCCGGGGAGCTGTTTTTT. Protein sequence: CASSIGLVPGELFF. Combining the CDR3 with reference TRBV19 and TRBJ2-2 gives the whole variable domain DGGITQSPKYLFRKEGQNVTLSCEQNLNHDAMYWYRQDPGQGLRLIYYSQIVNDFQKGDIAEGYSVSREKKESFPLTVTSAQKNPTAFYLCASSIGLVPGELFFGEGSRLTVL.

This chain links TRBV10-3 with TRBJ1-2, with D perhaps TRBD1 (5 bases). Trimming left V 3 bases short and J 6 bases short, with 11 bases between. This CDR3 spans 13 amino acids. The germline V gene has CDR1 ENHRY and CDR2 SYGVKD. CDR3 nucleotides: TGTGCCATCAGTGAATCACAGGTGCATGGCTACACCTTC. It encodes CAISESQVHGYTF.

This clonotype was found a few times. This chain links TRBV9 with TRBJ1-1; TRBD1 is a possible D gene (5 bases). V dropped 3 bases and J dropped 2 bases, with 8 bases sitting between them. Germline CDR1 SGDLS, CDR2 YYNGEE. The CDR3 is 13 amino acids. The chain's CDR3 is CASSGDGNTEAFF. The CDR3 nucleotides are TGTGCCAGCAGCGGGGACGGCAACACTGAAGCTTTCTTT. The entire variable domain, with the rest obtained from reference TRBV9 and TRBJ1-1, is as follows: DSGVTQTPKHLITATGQRVTLRCSPRSGDLSVYWYQQSLDQGLQFLIQYYNGEERAKGNILERFSAQQFPDLHSELNLSSLELGDSALYFCASSGDGNTEAFFGQGTRLTVV.

The chain joins TRBV6-2 or TRBV6-3 to TRBJ2-1; the D gene is possibly TRBD2 (6 bases). The CDR3 runs to 13 residues. Germline lookup yields CDR1 MNHEY and CDR2 SVGEGT. The germline V and J ends were trimmed by 7 bases and 7 bases, with 14 bases remaining between them. The CDR3 region is CASTRGEENEQFF. For the CDR3, the DNA is TGTGCCAGCACAAGAGGGGAGGAGAATGAGCAGTTCTTC.

The chain carries TRBV20-1 and TRBJ1-4; 7 bases align to TRBD1. The CDR3 totals 15 residues. From germline, CDR1 is DFQATT and CDR2 SNEGSKA (reference sequence). Unmatched junction bases numbered 7, after V lost 6 bases and J lost 0 bases. CDR3 coding DNA: TGCAGTGCGGGACAGACAATTTCAACTAATGAAAAACTGTTTTTT. This gives the protein CSAGQTISTNEKLFF.

This clonotype has a count of ten or more. The chain employs TRBV20-1 and TRBJ1-1; D remains unclear. The germline V gene encodes CDR1 DFQATT and CDR2 SNEGSKA (reference sequence). V lost 2 bases, J lost 3 bases, and 7 bases lay in between. CDR3 size: 12 residues. The CDR3 loop reads CSARWGHTEAFF. CDR3 nucleotide sequence: TGCAGTGCTAGATGGGGTCACACTGAAGCTTTCTTT.

The chain has TRBV6-5 and TRBJ2-1, with TRBD2 matching over 11 bases. V dropped 0 bases and J dropped 4; count of bases not matched to a gene: 5. CDR3 size: 17 residues. CDR1 is MNHEY and CDR2 is SVGAGI in the germline V gene. CDR3 residues: CASSYSNIAGGYNEQFF. As DNA, the CDR3 is TGTGCCAGCAGTTACTCGAATATAGCGGGAGGGTACAATGAGCAGTTCTTC.

The V and J genes are TRBV5-1 and TRBJ2-3; D not resolved. The CDR3 runs to 14 residues. Per the germline V gene, CDR1 is SGHRS and CDR2 is YFSETQ. The V and J ends lost 5 bases and 0 bases respectively, with 10 bases between them. The CDR3 nucleotides read TGCGCCAGCAGACCGGCCCTTAGCACAGATACGCAGTATTTT. Translating gives CASRPALSTDTQYF.

This clonotype was observed a few times. This chain links TRBV28 with TRBJ2-3; D not certain. CDR1 and CDR2 from the germline V gene are MDHEN and SYDVKM. The CDR3 runs to 15 residues. Trimming cost V 4 bases and J 2 bases, with 13 bases left between them. In DNA, the CDR3 is TGTGCCAGCAGTTCGCCAACTCAGAACACAGATACGCAGTATTTT. This sequence encodes CASSSPTQNTDTQYF.

This clonotype was detected many times. The chain recombines TRBV10-3 with TRBJ1-2; possibly TRBD1 for D (5 bases). The CDR3 is made up of 14 amino acids. Trimming stripped 2 bases from V and 7 bases from J, with 14 bases between. CDR1 is ENHRY and CDR2 is SYGVKD in the germline V gene. The CDR3 DNA reads TGTGCCATCAGTGAGGCGGGAATGGGGACTGGCTACACCTTC. As protein: CAISEAGMGTGYTF.

The rearrangement uses TRBV18 and TRBJ1-4; tentatively, D is TRBD1 (5 bases). Germline V gene sequence: CDR1 KGHSH, CDR2 LQKENI. The CDR3 extends over 15 amino acids. V lost 6 bases and J lost 8, with 19 bases in between. In nucleotides, the CDR3 is TGTGCCAGCTCCCCCGGGACCCCGGACTACGAAAAACTGTTTTTT. Translating gives CASSPGTPDYEKLFF.